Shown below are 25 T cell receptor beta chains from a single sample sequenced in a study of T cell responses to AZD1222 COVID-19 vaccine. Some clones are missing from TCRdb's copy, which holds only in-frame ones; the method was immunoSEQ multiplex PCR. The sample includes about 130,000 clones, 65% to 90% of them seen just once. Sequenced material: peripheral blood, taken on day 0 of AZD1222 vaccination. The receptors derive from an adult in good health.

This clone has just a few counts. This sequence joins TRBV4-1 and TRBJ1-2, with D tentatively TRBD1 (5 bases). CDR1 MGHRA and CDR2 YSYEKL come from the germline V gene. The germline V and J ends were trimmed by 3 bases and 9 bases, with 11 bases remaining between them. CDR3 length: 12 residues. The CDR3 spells CASSQAGTRYTF. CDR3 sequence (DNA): TGCGCCAGCAGCCAGGCTGGGACTCGCTACACCTTC.

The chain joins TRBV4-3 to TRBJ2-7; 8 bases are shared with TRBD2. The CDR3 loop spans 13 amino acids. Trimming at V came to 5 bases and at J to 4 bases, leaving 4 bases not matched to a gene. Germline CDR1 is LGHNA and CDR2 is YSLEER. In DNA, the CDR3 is TGCGCCAGCAGCTTCGGACTAGCTTACGAGCAGTACTTC. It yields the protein CASSFGLAYEQYF.

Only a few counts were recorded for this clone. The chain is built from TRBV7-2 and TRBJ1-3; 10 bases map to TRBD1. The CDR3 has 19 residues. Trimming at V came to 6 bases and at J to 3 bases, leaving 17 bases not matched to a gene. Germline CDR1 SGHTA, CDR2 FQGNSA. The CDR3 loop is CASSYKAGQGLLVGNTIYF. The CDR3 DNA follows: TGTGCCAGCAGTTACAAGGCGGGACAGGGGCTTCTGGTTGGAAACACCATATATTTT.

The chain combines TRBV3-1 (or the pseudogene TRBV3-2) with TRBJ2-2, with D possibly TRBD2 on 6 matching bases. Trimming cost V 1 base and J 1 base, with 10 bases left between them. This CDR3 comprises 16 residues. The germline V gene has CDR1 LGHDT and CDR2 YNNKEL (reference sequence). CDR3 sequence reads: CASSQGPRGNTGELFF. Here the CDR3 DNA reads TGTGCCAGCAGCCAAGGGCCGCGGGGGAACACCGGGGAGCTGTTTTTT.

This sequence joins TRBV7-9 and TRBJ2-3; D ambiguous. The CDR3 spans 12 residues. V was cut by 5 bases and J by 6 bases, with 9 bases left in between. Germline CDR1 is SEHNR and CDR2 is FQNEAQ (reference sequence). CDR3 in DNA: TGTGCCAGCAGCGTCGCCGCGGATACGCAGTATTTT. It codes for CASSVAADTQYF.

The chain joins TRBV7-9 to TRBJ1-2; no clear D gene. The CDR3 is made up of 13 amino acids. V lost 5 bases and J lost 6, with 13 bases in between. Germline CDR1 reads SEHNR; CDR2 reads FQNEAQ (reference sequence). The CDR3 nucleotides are TGTGCCAGCAGCCCCGGTACCTCGGATGGCTACACCTTC. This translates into CASSPGTSDGYTF.

CDR3 loop: CASRRDGGSGNTIYF. CDR3 nucleotides: TGTGCCAGCAGAAGAGACGGTGGCTCTGGAAACACCATATATTTT. This rearrangement joins TRBV7-2 to TRBJ1-3; D gene uncertain. V shed 6 bases and J shed 0 bases, with 12 bases lying between them. Per germline, CDR1 SGHTA and CDR2 FQGNSA. This CDR3 comprises 15 residues.

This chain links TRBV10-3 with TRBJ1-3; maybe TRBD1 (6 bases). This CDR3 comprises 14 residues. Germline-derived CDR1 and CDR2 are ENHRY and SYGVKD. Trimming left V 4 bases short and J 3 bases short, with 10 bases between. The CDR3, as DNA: TGTGCCATCAGTGTTTCAGGGGATGGAAACACCATATATTTT. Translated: CAISVSGDGNTIYF.

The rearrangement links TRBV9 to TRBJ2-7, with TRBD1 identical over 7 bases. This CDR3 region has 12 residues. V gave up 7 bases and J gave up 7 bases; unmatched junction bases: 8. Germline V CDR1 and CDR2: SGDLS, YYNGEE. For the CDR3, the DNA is TGTGCCAGCCAAGGGACAGCCGGGGAGCAGTACTTC. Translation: CASQGTAGEQYF.

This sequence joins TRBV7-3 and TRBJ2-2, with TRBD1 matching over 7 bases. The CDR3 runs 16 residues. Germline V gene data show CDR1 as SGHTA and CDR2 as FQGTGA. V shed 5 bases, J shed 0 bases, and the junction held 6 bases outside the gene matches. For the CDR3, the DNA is TGTGCCAGCAGCGCGGACAGGTCTTCGAACACCGGGGAGCTGTTTTTT. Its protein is CASSADRSSNTGELFF.

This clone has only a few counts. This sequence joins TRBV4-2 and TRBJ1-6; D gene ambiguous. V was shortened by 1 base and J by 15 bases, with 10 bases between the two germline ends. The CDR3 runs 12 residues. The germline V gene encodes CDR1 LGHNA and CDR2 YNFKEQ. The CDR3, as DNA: TGTGCCAGCAGCCAAGCCCAGGACTACCTCCACTTT. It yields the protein CASSQAQDYLHF.

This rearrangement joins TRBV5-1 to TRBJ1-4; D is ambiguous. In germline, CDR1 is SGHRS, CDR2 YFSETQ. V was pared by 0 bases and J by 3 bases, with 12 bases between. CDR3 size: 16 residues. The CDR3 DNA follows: TGCGCCAGCAGCTTGGTCGCGTCAGAAGCTAATGAAAAACTGTTTTTT. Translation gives CASSLVASEANEKLFF.

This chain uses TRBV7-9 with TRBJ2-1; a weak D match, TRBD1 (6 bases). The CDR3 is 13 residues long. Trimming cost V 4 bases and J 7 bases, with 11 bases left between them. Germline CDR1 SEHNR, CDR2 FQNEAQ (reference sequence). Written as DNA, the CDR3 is TGTGCCAGCAGCTCGTCAGGGGCAAATGAGCAGTTCTTC. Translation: CASSSSGANEQFF.

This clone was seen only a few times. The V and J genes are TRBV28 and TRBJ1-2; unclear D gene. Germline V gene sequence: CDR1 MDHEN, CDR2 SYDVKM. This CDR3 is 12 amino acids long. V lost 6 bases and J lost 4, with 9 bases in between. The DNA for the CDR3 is TGTGCCAGCAGCGAAAATGTCTATGGCTACACCTTC. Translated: CASSENVYGYTF.

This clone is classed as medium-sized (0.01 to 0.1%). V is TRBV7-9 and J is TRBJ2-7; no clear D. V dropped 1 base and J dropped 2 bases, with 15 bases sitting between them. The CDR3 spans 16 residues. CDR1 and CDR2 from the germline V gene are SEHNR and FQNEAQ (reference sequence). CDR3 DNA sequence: TGTGCCAGCAGCTTAGAGCACTCCATCAGACCCTACGAGCAGTACTTC. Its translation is CASSLEHSIRPYEQYF.

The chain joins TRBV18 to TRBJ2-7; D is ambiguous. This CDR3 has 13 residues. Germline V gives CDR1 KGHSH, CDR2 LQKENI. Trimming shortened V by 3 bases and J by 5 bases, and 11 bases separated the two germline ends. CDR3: CASSPPGGNEQYF. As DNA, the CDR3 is TGTGCCAGCTCACCTCCCGGTGGAAACGAGCAGTACTTC.

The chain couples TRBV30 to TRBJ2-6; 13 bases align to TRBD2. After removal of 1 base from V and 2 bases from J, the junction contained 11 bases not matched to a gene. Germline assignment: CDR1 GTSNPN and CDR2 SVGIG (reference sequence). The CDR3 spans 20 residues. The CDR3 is CAWSAGLAGSVRAGANVLTF. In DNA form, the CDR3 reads TGTGCCTGGAGTGCGGGACTAGCGGGATCCGTACGCGCTGGGGCCAACGTCCTGACTTTC.

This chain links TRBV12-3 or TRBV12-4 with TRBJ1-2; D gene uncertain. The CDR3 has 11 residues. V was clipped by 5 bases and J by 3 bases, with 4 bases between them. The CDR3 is CASSRYYGYTF. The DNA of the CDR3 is TGTGCCAGCAGTCGATACTATGGCTACACCTTC.

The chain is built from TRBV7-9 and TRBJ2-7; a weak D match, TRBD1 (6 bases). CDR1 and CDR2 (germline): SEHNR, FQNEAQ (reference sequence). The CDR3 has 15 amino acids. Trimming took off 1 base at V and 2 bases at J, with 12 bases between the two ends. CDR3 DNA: TGTGCCAGCAGCTTAGAGCCAGGGGCCACCTACGAGCAGTACTTC. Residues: CASSLEPGATYEQYF.

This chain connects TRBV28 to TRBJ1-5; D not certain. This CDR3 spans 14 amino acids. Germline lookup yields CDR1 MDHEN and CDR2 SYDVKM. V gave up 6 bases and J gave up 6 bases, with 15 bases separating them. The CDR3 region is CASSPGLYPQPQHF. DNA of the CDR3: TGTGCCAGCAGCCCCGGACTTTACCCTCAGCCCCAGCATTTT.

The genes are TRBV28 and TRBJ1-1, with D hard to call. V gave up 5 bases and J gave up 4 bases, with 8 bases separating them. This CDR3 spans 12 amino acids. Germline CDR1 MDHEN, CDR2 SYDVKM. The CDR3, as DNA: TGTGCCAGCAGTCTGCTAGCCACTGAAGCTTTCTTT. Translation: CASSLLATEAFF.

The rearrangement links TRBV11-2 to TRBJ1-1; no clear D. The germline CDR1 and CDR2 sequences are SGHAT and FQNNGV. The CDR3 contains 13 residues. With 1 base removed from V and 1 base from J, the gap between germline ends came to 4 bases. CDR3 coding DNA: TGTGCCAGCAGCTTAGGTTCGAACACTGAAGCTTTCTTT. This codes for CASSLGSNTEAFF. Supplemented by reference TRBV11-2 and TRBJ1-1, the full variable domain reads EAGVAQSPRYKIIEKRQSVAFWCNPISGHATLYWYQQILGQGPKLLIQFQNNGVVDDSQLPKDRFSAERLKGVDSTLKIQPAKLEDSAVYLCASSLGSNTEAFFGQGTRLTVV.

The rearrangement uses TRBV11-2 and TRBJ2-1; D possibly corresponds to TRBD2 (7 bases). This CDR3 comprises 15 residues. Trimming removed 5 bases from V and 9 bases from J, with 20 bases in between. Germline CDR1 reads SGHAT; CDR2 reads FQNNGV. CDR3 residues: CASSTGTTLQGEQFF. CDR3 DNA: TGTGCCAGCAGCACCGGGACTACCCTACAGGGTGAGCAGTTCTTC.

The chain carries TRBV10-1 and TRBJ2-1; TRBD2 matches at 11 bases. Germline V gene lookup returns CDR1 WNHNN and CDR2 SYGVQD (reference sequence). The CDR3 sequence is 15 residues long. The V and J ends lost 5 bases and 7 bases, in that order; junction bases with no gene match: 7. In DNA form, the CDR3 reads TGCGCCAGCAGTCCCCGACTAGCGGGGTATAATGAGCAGTTCTTC. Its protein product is CASSPRLAGYNEQFF.

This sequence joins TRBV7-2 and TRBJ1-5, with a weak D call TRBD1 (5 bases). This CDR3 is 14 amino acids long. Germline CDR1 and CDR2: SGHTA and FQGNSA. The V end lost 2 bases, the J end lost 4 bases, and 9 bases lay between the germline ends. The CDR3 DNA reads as TGTGCCAGCAGCTTAAGGACAACAAATCAGCCCCAGCATTTT. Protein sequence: CASSLRTTNQPQHF. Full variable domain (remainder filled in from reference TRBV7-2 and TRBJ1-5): GAGVSQSPSNKVTEKGKDVELRCDPISGHTALYWYRQSLGQGLEFLIYFQGNSAPDKSGLPSDRFSAERTGGSVSTLTIQRTQQEDSAVYLCASSLRTTNQPQHFGDGTRLSIL.